The sequence of this T cell receptor (beta chain) was determined in a study of T cell responses to AZD1222 COVID-19 vaccine (dated by TCRdb to the early 2020s). In terms of the full investigation: A total of approximately 240 trial participants underwent TCR sequencing, of whom some 200 had received two doses of AZD1222 and approximately 25 had received two doses of the MenACWY control vaccine. Trial participants were enrolled into age subgroups of 18-55, 56-69 and 70-plus years, which contained 148, 28 and 57 TCR-sequenced participants, respectively. The investigation overall reported the following: In the small 56-69-year group, the increase in depth fell short of significance, most likely because of low power. The vaccine-associated CD4 TCRs covered the entire spike protein, and the dominant responses fell in regions 160-218 and 743-854. Most participants were white British and females outnumbered males, and the authors suggested that clonal diversity may have been underestimated. After two AZD1222 doses, both the breadth and the depth of spike-specific TCRs were significantly higher than at day 0 and than in MenACWY recipients. No day 14 peak-response samples were available, so repertoires were characterized only after the peak T cell response. Reportedly, close to half of the unique spike-specific TCRs recognized epitopes lying outside the regions that are mutated in the B.1.351 and B.1.1.7 variants. Conclusions about previously exposed vaccinees are limited, since just a handful of AZD1222 recipients were seropositive for SARS-CoV-2 at baseline.

The CDR3 regions of human TCRbeta chains were analyzed by immunosequencing. On the study's bioinformatics: Repertoire TCRs were matched against a reference library of SARS-CoV-2-specific TCRs generated with the MIRA antigen-specificity platform. Breadth was defined as the fraction of unique TCRs that were SARS-CoV-2-associated. Depth was defined as the fraction of total T cells that were SARS-CoV-2-associated. Each spike-specific TCR was assigned to its reactive spike region and to a CD4 or CD8 class using the MIRA data. Log10-transformed breadth and depth values were compared by one-way ANOVA with Sidak's multiple comparisons tests. The immuneACCESS repertoire file appears here via TCRdb, limited to in-frame rearrangements. These files lack a portion of the clones; in checked studies, under half of the deficit traces to unresolved V genes, and the cause of the others is not known. The V and J calls and clone size are taken from that table; D and trimming were inferred from the DNA. This sample is represented by 200,000 or so clones; under 95% of them were singletons. In total, the top ten clones hold roughly 1% of the sample.

For this clone: The clone's antigen remains unknown. No base quality values were provided; no much bigger clone lies one nucleotide off.

The CDR3 contains 13 residues, cysteine and phenylalanine counted. The only DNA kept is the CDR3, 39 bases in frame from the first base. V is shortened by 4 bases, J by 2 bases, and the region joining them spans 8 bases. In the paper's terms, the time point label means: about 28 days (+/-7) after the second vaccine dose. AZD1222 recipients with second doses at about 4 weeks or about 12 weeks were pooled, because spike-specific TCR depth and breadth did not differ between schedules. Vaccinee samples were obtained from the UK trials COV001 and COV002, which included a single-blind randomized controlled phase 2/3 trial of AZD1222 (ChAdOx1 nCoV-19) in healthy adults. Trial participant PBMC samples were collected at day 0 and day 28 after the second dose for TCRbeta chain sequencing.

The source material was peripheral blood, sampled 28 days after the second AZD1222 dose. The chain was built from TRBV12-3 or TRBV12-4 and TRBJ1-2; no D gene can be assigned with confidence. The clonotype comes from an adult who received the AZD1222 COVID-19 vaccine. The DNA reads TGTGCCAGCAGTTCTCAAGGGAACTATGGCTACACCTTC. This sequence encodes CASSSQGNYGYTF.